This record concerns one T cell receptor beta chain sequence. Germline loops: CDR1 MGHDK, CDR2 SYGVNS. Trimming stripped 1 base from V and 0 bases from J, with 13 bases between. The CDR3 contains 17 residues. The data were taken from a study of blood T cell repertoires in COVID-19. Sequencing used immunoSEQ multiplex PCR; TCRdb keeps in-frame clones, though not all of them. Here the sample spans tens of thousands of clones, 80% being singletons. The rearrangement uses TRBV25-1 and TRBJ1-3; a weak D match, TRBD1 (5 bases). The TCR originated in an elderly woman with acute or convalescent COVID-19. The material sequenced was peripheral blood. This CDR3 is CASSEWGRANSGNTIYF. In DNA, the CDR3 is TGTGCCAGCAGTGAATGGGGCAGGGCTAACTCTGGAAACACCATATATTTT. Combining the CDR3 with reference TRBV25-1 and TRBJ1-3 gives the whole variable domain EADIYQTPRYLVIGTGKKITLECSQTMGHDKMYWYQQDPGMELHLIHYSYGVNSTEKGDLSSESTVSRIRTEHFPLTLESARPSHTSQYLCASSEWGRANSGNTIYFGEGSWLTVV.